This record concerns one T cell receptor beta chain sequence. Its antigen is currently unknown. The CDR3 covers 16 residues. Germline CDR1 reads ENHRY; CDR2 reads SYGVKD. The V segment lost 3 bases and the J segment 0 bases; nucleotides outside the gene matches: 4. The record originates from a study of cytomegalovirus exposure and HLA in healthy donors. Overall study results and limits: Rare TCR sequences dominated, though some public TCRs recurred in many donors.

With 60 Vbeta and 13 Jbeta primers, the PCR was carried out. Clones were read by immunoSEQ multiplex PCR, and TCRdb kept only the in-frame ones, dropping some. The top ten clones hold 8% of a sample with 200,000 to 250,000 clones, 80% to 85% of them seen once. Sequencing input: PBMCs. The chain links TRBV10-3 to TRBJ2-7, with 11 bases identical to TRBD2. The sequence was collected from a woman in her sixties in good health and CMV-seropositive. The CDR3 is CAISDIAGGVSYEQYF. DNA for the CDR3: TGTGCCATCAGTGACATAGCGGGAGGGGTCTCCTACGAGCAGTACTTC.